These 3 T cell receptor beta chains were sequenced from one sample in a study of T cells in Graves' hyperthyroidism and ophthalmopathy. TCR beta CDR3 sequences were amplified from RNA transcripts. HTBI primers were used for first-round RT-PCR of the TCR CDR3. Each CDR3 protein is one row after TCRdb ran MiXCR on the multiplex PCR reads. The sample lists 300,000 to 400,000 distinct CDR3 sequences, about 14% occurring once. The source material was blood. The receptors were gathered from a woman aged 25 to 39 with Graves' ophthalmopathy.

This clonotype was counted a single time. This chain joins TRBV7-2 and TRBJ1-2, with 8 bases fitting TRBD1. V gave up 1 base and J gave up 1 base; unmatched junction bases: 14. The CDR3 loop spans 19 amino acids. Per germline, CDR1 SGHTA and CDR2 FQGNSA. DNA of the CDR3: TGTGCCAGCAGCTTAGGTCCGGGGACAGGCCGACAATATAACTATGGCTACACCTTC. Residues: CASSLGPGTGRQYNYGYTF.

This clonotype has a count of ten or more. The chain uses TRBV7-9 and TRBJ2-7, with 13 bases matching TRBD2. Trimming cost V 7 bases and J 7 bases; bases outside gene matches: 10. This CDR3 spans 15 amino acids. The germline V gene encodes CDR1 SEHNR and CDR2 FQNEAQ (reference sequence). The CDR3 here is CASTTGLAGSGEQYF. As DNA, the CDR3 is TGTGCCAGCACCACGGGACTAGCGGGGTCGGGGGAGCAGTACTTC.

The rearrangement uses TRBV9 and TRBJ1-4; D is undetermined. Deletions cut 3 bases from V and 11 bases from J, with 17 bases between. The CDR3 loop spans 14 amino acids. Germline V lookup: CDR1 SGDLS, CDR2 YYNGEE. CDR3 bases: TGTGCCAGCAGCGCCGAAAGCCAAGGTTGGAAACTGTTTTTT. This codes for CASSAESQGWKLFF.